One sample yielded the 25 T cell receptor beta chains listed below, sequenced in a study of beta chain features in type 1 diabetes. Overall study results and limits: The study found moderately but significantly shorter TCRB CDR3s in all four CD4+ subsets of Type 1 diabetes patients.

These receptors' targets are unknown. cDNA synthesis used the whole RNA isolate, giving expressed TCRB sequences. Using immunoSEQ multiplex PCR, the repertoire was profiled, and TCRdb retains in-frame clones only, with some absent. The sample includes roughly 250,000 clones, 20% seen only once; the top ten take 0.025% to 0.035%. Sequences were obtained from naive CD4+ T cells from blood. The receptors come from a woman aged 40 to 50 with type 1 diabetes.

CDR3 DNA: TGTGCCAGCAGCCCTCCGAGTCATCCCGGGACTAGCGGAAATGAGCAGTTCTTC. Translated: CASSPPSHPGTSGNEQFF. This chain connects TRBV9 to TRBJ2-1, with 11 bases matching TRBD2. Germline CDR1 is SGDLS and CDR2 is YYNGEE. This CDR3 has 18 amino acids. V lost 4 bases to trimming and J lost 7 bases; unmatched junction nucleotides: 16.

The chain is built from TRBV9 and TRBJ2-5; 10 nucleotides align to TRBD2. Per the germline V gene, CDR1 is SGDLS and CDR2 is YYNGEE. The CDR3 runs to 13 residues. V gave up 4 bases and J gave up 9 bases; unmatched junction bases: 6. CDR3 coding DNA: TGTGCCAGCAGCCCCCAGACTAGCGGGTCCCAGTACTTC. This gives the protein CASSPQTSGSQYF.

This clone was picked up a small number of times. The CDR3 region is CASSLRTQGTDETQYF. The CDR3 region has the DNA TGTGCCAGCAGCCTCCGGACGCAGGGGACGGACGAGACCCAGTACTTC. V usage is TRBV5-4 and J usage is TRBJ2-5; maybe TRBD1 (6 bases). The CDR3 is made up of 16 amino acids. V lost 4 bases and J 5 bases, leaving 21 bases between the germline ends. Germline V gene data show CDR1 as SGHNT and CDR2 as YYREEE (reference sequence).

This clone was counted a few times. The rearrangement uses TRBV16 and TRBJ1-2; tentative D call: TRBD1 (6 bases). Trimming pared 0 bases from V and 8 bases from J, leaving 13 bases between. The V gene's germline CDR1 is KGHSY and CDR2 FQNENV. The CDR3 contains 14 residues. CDR3 sequence: CASSQSQGLEGYTF. The CDR3 DNA follows: TGTGCCAGCAGCCAATCACAGGGCCTCGAGGGCTACACCTTC.

This rearrangement joins TRBV4-1 to TRBJ1-1; weak D call: TRBD1 (5 bases). The germline V and J ends were trimmed by 4 bases and 5 bases, with 14 bases remaining between them. CDR1 is MGHRA and CDR2 is YSYEKL in the germline V gene. CDR3 length: 14 residues. CDR3 sequence: CASSRDQGITEAFF. The DNA of the CDR3 is TGCGCCAGCAGCCGCGATCAGGGAATAACTGAAGCTTTCTTT.

The chain employs TRBV14 and TRBJ1-2; TRBD1 matches at 7 bases. The germline CDR1 and CDR2 sequences are SGHDN and FVKESK. V gave up 4 bases and J gave up 8 bases; unmatched junction bases: 4. The CDR3 loop spans 12 amino acids. The CDR3: CASSPTGRGYTF. The DNA of the CDR3 is TGTGCCAGCAGCCCGACAGGGAGAGGCTACACCTTC.

The chain employs TRBV29-1 and TRBJ2-7; tentatively, D is TRBD2 (5 bases). Germline loops: CDR1 SQVTM, CDR2 ANQGSEA. This CDR3 region has 13 residues. V was trimmed by 6 bases and J by 0 bases, leaving 12 bases between them. The DNA of the CDR3 is TGCAGCGTGAGGACGGGGTTCTCCTACGAGCAGTACTTC. This sequence encodes CSVRTGFSYEQYF.

The chain carries TRBV20-1 and TRBJ2-7; 9 bases line up with TRBD2. The junction had 2 bases not matched to a gene; V was cut back by 4 bases and J by 7 bases. CDR3 length equals 11 residues. The germline gives CDR1 DFQATT, CDR2 SNEGSKA (reference sequence). CDR3 in amino acids: CSATSGMEQYF. CDR3 DNA sequence: TGCAGTGCTACTAGCGGGATGGAGCAGTACTTC.

The V gene is TRBV19, the J gene TRBJ2-7, with TRBD1 matching over 9 bases. This CDR3 is built from 15 residues. J gave up 6 bases and V 6 bases, and 12 bases lay outside the gene matches. Per the germline V gene, CDR1 is LNHDA and CDR2 is SQIVND (reference sequence). CDR3 region: CASRPNRDRAGEQYF. The CDR3 DNA reads TGTGCCAGTAGACCAAACCGGGACAGGGCAGGCGAGCAGTACTTC.

The chain joins TRBV28 to TRBJ1-2; TRBD1 aligns across 7 bases. There are 14 residues in the CDR3. The V gene's germline CDR1 is MDHEN and CDR2 SYDVKM. After removal of 5 bases from V and 0 bases from J, the junction contained 3 bases not matched to a gene. CDR3: CASSGDRANYGYTF. DNA for the CDR3: TGTGCCAGCAGTGGGGACAGAGCTAACTATGGCTACACCTTC.

The rearrangement links TRBV30 to TRBJ1-3, with D perhaps TRBD1 (6 bases). The CDR3 is 14 amino acids. The ends were cut back, 4 bases at V and 0 bases at J, with 10 bases in the middle. Looked up from germline, CDR1 is GTSNPN and CDR2 is SVGIG (reference sequence). CDR3 bases: TGTGCCTGGACCCGGGACAACTCTGGAAACACCATATATTTT. This translates into CAWTRDNSGNTIYF.

This clone was recorded a few times. V is TRBV28 and J is TRBJ2-1, with 10 positions matching TRBD2. The CDR3 is 14 residues long. With 10 bases clipped from V and 0 bases from J, the junction kept 3 bases outside the gene matches. Looked up from germline, CDR1 is MDHEN and CDR2 is SYDVKM. DNA for the CDR3: TGTGCCACCTTAGCGGGAGGCTCCTACAATGAGCAGTTCTTC. Translation gives CATLAGGSYNEQFF.

There are a few counts of this clone. V is TRBV9 and J is TRBJ1-3, with D tentatively TRBD1 (6 bases). This CDR3 comprises 20 residues. Looked up from germline, CDR1 is SGDLS and CDR2 is YYNGEE. With 0 bases removed from V and 0 bases from J, the gap between germline ends came to 22 bases. The CDR3 spells CASSVDSRGLPANSGNTIYF. CDR3 bases: TGTGCCAGCAGCGTAGATAGCAGGGGCCTTCCCGCAAACTCTGGAAACACCATATATTTT.

The CDR3 region has the DNA TGTGCCAGCAGTTCCGGACAGGGCCACGAGCAGTACTTC. It translates to CASSSGQGHEQYF. V and J are TRBV28 and TRBJ2-7; TRBD1 aligns across 8 bases. From germline, CDR1 is MDHEN and CDR2 SYDVKM. The CDR3 has 13 amino acids. The junction had 4 bases not matched to a gene; V was cut back by 4 bases and J by 5 bases.

This clone has more than one count but fewer than ten. This chain connects TRBV28 to TRBJ2-7, with 8 positions matching TRBD1. CDR1 MDHEN and CDR2 SYDVKM come from the germline V gene. The CDR3 length is 12 residues. CDR3 in amino acids: CATGGSSYEQYF. The DNA of the CDR3 is TGTGCAACAGGGGGGAGCTCCTACGAGCAGTACTTC. The entire variable domain, with the rest obtained from reference TRBV28 and TRBJ2-7, is as follows: DVKVTQSSRYLVKRTGEKVFLECVQDMDHENMFWYRQDPGLGLRLIYFSYDVKMKEKGDIPEGYSVSREKKERFSLILESASTNQTSMYLCATGGSSYEQYFGPGTRLTVT.

The chain has TRBV9 and TRBJ2-5; 9 bases are shared with TRBD1. Germline CDR1 is SGDLS and CDR2 is YYNGEE. The CDR3 length is 15 residues. The trim removed 0 bases at V and 2 bases at J, leaving 2 bases unmatched. CDR3 sequence (DNA): TGTGCCAGCAGCGTAGTCGACAGGGGGCAAGAGACCCAGTACTTC. It specifies CASSVVDRGQETQYF.

CDR3 coding DNA: TGTGCCAGCAGGCACTTGAACACTGAAGCTTTCTTT. Its translation is CASRHLNTEAFF. V is TRBV14 and J is TRBJ1-1; no clear D gene. Per the germline V gene, CDR1 is SGHDN and CDR2 is FVKESK. V lost 6 bases and J lost 0, with 5 bases in between. CDR3 length: 12 residues.

The gene calls are TRBV28 and TRBJ2-1; 7 positions agree with TRBD1. V trimming: 7 bases; J trimming: 4 bases; junction bases outside the gene matches: 7. This CDR3 has 14 residues. The germline V gene encodes CDR1 MDHEN and CDR2 SYDVKM. The CDR3, as DNA: TGTGCCAGCACTCCGGGACAGAATTACAATGAGCAGTTCTTC. Its protein is CASTPGQNYNEQFF.

This clone has just a few counts. The chain joins TRBV23-1 to TRBJ2-7, with D tentatively TRBD1 (6 bases). TRBV23-1 has ORF status, its function being uncertain. The germline V and J ends were trimmed by 7 bases and 3 bases, with 10 bases remaining between them. This CDR3 spans 12 amino acids. The CDR3 coding sequence is TGCGCCAGCAATTCAGGGGTCTACGAGCAGTACTTC. Residues: CASNSGVYEQYF.

This clone has more than one count but fewer than ten. V usage is TRBV4-2 and J usage is TRBJ2-7, with D possibly being TRBD2 (6 bases). This CDR3 contains 14 residues. The germline CDR1 and CDR2 sequences are LGHNA and YNFKEQ. Trimming cost V 2 bases and J 6 bases, with 14 bases left between them. The CDR3 reads CASSQLGSLGEQYF. The CDR3 DNA reads TGTGCCAGCAGCCAACTCGGGAGCCTGGGCGAGCAGTACTTC.

This clone has only a few counts. CDR3 nucleotides: TGTGCCAGCACCGGGGAGACCCAGTACTTC. Amino acid sequence: CASTGETQYF. The genes are TRBV7-9 and TRBJ2-5; D gene ambiguous. The ends were cut back, 7 bases at V and 5 bases at J, with 5 bases in the middle. Germline CDR1 is SEHNR and CDR2 is FQNEAQ (reference sequence). This CDR3 has 10 residues.

This clone was seen more than once but under ten times. V and J are TRBV7-8 and TRBJ2-1, with TRBD2 as a possible D gene (5 bases). The CDR3 is made up of 17 amino acids. CDR1 and CDR2 (germline): SGHVS, FQNEAQ. The V gene lost 1 base and the J gene lost 1 base, with 14 bases spanning the gap. DNA of the CDR3: TGTGCCAGCAGCTTAGGCCGGACTTTTGCGTCCTACAATGAGCAGTTCTTC. Translation: CASSLGRTFASYNEQFF.

This clone has only a few counts. The chain recombines TRBV29-1 with TRBJ2-5; D might be TRBD2 (5 bases). Germline-derived CDR1 and CDR2 are SQVTM and ANQGSEA. The CDR3 consists of 12 residues. Trimming took 4 bases from V and 5 from J, leaving 11 bases between them. The CDR3 reads CSVGESSETQYF. The CDR3 region has the DNA TGCAGCGTTGGGGAGAGTTCGGAGACCCAGTACTTC. The variable domain in full, completed from reference TRBV29-1 and TRBJ2-5, reads SAVISQKPSRDICQRGTSLTIQCQVDSQVTMMFWYRQQPGQSLTLIATANQGSEATYESGFVIDKFPISRPNLTFSTLTVSNMSPEDSSIYLCSVGESSETQYFGPGTRLLVL.

This rearrangement joins TRBV7-9 to TRBJ2-7, with a possible D match to TRBD1 (6 bases). Germline lookup yields CDR1 SEHNR and CDR2 FQNEAQ (reference sequence). The CDR3 extends over 14 amino acids. Trimming took 7 bases from V and 5 from J, leaving 18 bases between them. CDR3 sequence (DNA): TGTGCCAGCACCACGGGTATGGGGGCGAACGAGCAGTACTTC. Translated: CASTTGMGANEQYF.

V gene TRBV2 combines with J gene TRBJ2-2; 7 bases match TRBD1. This CDR3 has 15 residues. Germline CDR1 and CDR2: SNHLY and FYNNEI. J lost 4 bases, V lost 2 bases, and 4 bases had no gene match. Here the CDR3 reads CASSETGAVTGELFF. The DNA of the CDR3 is TGTGCCAGCAGTGAAACAGGGGCGGTCACCGGGGAGCTGTTTTTT.